This T cell receptor beta chain comes out of a study of CD8 T cells in Susac syndrome. The authors reverse transcribed roughly 0.5 to 1 ug RNA with random hexamers. TCRdb recomputed calls from the immunoSEQ multiplex PCR reads with MiXCR, one row per CDR3 protein. The sample has about 120,000 distinct CDR3 sequences; about 95% are singletons. Germline CDR1 reads SGDLS; CDR2 reads YYNGEE. J lost 6 bases, V lost 4 bases, and 9 bases had no gene match. The CDR3 is 15 amino acids. The authors sequenced TCR beta from blood CD8+ and CD4+ T cells. In regard to this clonotype: What it recognizes is unknown.

Study-wide findings and caveats: Susac-specific public clones found in total CD8+ repertoires numbered some 15, and those in CD8+ TEMRA repertoires numbered 4 to 6.

The specimen sequenced was CD8+ T cells from PBMCs. This clonotype was obtained from a human donor with Susac syndrome. The gene calls are TRBV9 and TRBJ2-1; 8 bases match TRBD1. CDR3 residues: CASSPGQGGVNEQFF. The DNA of the CDR3 is TGTGCCAGCAGCCCCGGACAGGGAGGTGTCAATGAGCAGTTCTTC.